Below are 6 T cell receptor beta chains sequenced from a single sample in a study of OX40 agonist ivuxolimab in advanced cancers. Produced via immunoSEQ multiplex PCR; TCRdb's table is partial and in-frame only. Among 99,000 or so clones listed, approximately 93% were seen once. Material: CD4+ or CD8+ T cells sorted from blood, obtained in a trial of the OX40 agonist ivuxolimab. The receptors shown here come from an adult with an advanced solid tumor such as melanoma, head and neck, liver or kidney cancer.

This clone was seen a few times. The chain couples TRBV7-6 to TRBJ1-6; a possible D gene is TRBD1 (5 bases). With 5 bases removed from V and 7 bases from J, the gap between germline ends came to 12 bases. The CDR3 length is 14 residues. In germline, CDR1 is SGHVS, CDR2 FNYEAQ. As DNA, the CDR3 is TGTGCCAGCAGCCAAGGGGACGTAAATTCACCCCTCCACTTT. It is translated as CASSQGDVNSPLHF.

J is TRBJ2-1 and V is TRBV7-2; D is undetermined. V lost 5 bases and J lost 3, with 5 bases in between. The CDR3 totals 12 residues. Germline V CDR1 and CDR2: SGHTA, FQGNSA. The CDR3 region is CASSLNYNEQFF. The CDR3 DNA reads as TGTGCCAGCAGCCTCAACTACAATGAGCAGTTCTTC.

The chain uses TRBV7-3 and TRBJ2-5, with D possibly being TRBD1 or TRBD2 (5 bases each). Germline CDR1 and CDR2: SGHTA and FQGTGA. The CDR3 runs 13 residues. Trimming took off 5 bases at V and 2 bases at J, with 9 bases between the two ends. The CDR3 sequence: CASSPGAQETQYF. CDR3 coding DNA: TGTGCCAGCAGCCCCGGGGCTCAAGAGACCCAGTACTTC.

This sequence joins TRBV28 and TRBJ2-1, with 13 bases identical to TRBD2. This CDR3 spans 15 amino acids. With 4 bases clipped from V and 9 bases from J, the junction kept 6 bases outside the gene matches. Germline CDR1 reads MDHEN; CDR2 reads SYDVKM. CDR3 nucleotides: TGTGCCAGCAGTTATTGGACTAGCGGGGGAGGTGAGCAGTTCTTC. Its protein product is CASSYWTSGGGEQFF.

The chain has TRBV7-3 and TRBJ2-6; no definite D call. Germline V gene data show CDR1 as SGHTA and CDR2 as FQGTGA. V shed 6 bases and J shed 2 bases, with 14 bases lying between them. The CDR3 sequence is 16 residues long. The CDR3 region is CASRLRSGAGANVLTF. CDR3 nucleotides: TGTGCCAGCAGATTACGGTCCGGAGCTGGGGCCAACGTCCTGACTTTC.

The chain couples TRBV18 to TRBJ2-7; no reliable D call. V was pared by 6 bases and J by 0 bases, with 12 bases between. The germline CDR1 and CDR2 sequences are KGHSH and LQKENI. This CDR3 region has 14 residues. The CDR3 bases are TGTGCCAGCTCTCAAGGTCTGGTCTCCTACGAGCAGTACTTC. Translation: CASSQGLVSYEQYF.